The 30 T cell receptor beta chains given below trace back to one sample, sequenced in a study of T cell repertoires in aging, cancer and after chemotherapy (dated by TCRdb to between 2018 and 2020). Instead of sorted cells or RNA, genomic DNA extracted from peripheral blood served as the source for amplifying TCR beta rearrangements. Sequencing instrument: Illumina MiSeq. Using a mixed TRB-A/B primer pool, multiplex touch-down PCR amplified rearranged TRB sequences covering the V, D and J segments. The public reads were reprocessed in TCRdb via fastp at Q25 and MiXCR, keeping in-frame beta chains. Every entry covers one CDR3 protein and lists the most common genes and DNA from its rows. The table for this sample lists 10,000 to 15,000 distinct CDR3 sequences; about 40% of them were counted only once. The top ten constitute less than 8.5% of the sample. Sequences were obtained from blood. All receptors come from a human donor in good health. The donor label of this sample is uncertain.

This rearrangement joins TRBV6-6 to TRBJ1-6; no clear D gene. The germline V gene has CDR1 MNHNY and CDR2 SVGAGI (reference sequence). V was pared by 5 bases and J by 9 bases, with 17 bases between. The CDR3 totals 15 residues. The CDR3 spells CASSEGSIGFSPLHF. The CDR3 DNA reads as TGTGCCAGCAGTGAAGGGAGTATAGGTTTTTCACCCCTCCACTTT.

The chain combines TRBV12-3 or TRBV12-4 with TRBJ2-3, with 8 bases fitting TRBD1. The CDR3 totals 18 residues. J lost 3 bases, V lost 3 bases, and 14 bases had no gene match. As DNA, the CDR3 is TGTGCCAGCAGTTTTGATTGGGCTGACAGGGGTGGGACAGATACGCAGTATTTT. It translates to CASSFDWADRGGTDTQYF.

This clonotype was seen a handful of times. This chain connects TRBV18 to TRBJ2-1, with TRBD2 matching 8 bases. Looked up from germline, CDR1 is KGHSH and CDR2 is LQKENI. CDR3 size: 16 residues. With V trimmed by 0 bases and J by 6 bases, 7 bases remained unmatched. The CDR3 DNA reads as TGTGCCAGCTCACCACCTACAGCGGGAGCGTCCAATGAGCAGTTCTTC. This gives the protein CASSPPTAGASNEQFF.

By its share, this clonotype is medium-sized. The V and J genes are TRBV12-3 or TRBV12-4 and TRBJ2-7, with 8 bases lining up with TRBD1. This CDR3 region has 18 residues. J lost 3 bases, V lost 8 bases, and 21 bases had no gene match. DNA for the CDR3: TGTGCCAGCGGACCTCGTGGACAGGGCGGATCGATTCGCTACGAGCAGTACTTC. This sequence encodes CASGPRGQGGSIRYEQYF.

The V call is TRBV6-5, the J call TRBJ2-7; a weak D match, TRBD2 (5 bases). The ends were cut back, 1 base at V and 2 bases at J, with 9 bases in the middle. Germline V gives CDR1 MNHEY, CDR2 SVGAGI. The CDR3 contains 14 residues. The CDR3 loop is CASSYYRGPYEQYF. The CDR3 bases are TGTGCCAGCAGTTACTACAGAGGGCCCTACGAGCAGTACTTC.

The CDR3 bases are TGTGCCTCCCCTTGGGGCAGCCTCACCGGGGAGCTGTTTTTT. Translation: CASPWGSLTGELFF. The chain employs TRBV30 and TRBJ2-2, with D perhaps matching TRBD1 (5 bases). V was clipped by 7 bases and J by 4 bases, with 16 bases between them. Germline values: CDR1 GTSNPN, CDR2 SVGIG (reference sequence). This CDR3 contains 14 residues.

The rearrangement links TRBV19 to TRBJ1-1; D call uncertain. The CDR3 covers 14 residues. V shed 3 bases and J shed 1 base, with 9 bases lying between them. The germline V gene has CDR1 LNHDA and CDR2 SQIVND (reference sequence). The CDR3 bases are TGTGCCAGTAGTATGTATGGCGGGAACACTGAAGCTTTCTTT. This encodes CASSMYGGNTEAFF.

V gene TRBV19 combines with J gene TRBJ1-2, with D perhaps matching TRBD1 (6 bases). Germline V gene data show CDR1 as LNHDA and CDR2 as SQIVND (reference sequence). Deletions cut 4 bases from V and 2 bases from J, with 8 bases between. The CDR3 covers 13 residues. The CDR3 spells CASSTGQNYGYTF. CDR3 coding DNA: TGTGCCAGTAGTACCGGACAGAACTATGGCTACACCTTC. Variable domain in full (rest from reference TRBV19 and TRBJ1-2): DGGITQSPKYLFRKEGQNVTLSCEQNLNHDAMYWYRQDPGQGLRLIYYSQIVNDFQKGDIAEGYSVSREKKESFPLTVTSAQKNPTAFYLCASSTGQNYGYTFGSGTRLTVV.

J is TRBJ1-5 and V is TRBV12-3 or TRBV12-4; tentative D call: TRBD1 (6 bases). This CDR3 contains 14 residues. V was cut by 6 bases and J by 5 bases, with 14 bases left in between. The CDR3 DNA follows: TGTGCCAGCAGGGGGGCGGGGGAACATCAGCCCCAGCATTTT. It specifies CASRGAGEHQPQHF.

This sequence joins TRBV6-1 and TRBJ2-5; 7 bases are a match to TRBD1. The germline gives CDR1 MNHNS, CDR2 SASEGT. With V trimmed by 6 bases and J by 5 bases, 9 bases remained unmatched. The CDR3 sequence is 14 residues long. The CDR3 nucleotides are TGTGCCAGCAGGAGGAACAGGGACAGTGAGACCCAGTACTTC. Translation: CASRRNRDSETQYF.

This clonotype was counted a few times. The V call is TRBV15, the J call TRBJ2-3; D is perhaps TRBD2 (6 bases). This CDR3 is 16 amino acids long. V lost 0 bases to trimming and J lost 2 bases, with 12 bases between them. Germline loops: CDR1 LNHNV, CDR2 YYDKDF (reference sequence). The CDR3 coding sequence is TGTGCCACCAGCAGAGACAACGCGGGGTCCACAGATACGCAGTATTTT. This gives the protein CATSRDNAGSTDTQYF.

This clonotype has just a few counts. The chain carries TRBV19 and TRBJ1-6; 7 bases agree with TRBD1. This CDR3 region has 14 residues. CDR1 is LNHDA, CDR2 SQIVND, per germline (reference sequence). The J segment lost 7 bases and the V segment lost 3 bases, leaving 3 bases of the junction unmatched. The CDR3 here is CASSMGQINSPLHF. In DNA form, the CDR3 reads TGTGCCAGTAGTATGGGACAGATCAATTCACCCCTCCACTTT.

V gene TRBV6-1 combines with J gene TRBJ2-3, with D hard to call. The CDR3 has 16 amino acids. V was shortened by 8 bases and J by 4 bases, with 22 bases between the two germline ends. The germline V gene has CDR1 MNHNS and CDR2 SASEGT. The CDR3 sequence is CASQAQALSLSDTQYF. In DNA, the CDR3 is TGTGCCAGCCAGGCTCAGGCACTCTCACTCTCAGATACGCAGTATTTT.

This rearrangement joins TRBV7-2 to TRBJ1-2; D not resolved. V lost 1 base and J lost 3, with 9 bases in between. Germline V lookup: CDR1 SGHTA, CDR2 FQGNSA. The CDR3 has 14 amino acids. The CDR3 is CASSLVAGDYGYTF. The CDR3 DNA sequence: TGTGCCAGCAGCTTAGTTGCAGGCGACTATGGCTACACCTTC.

DNA for the CDR3: TGTGCCAGCAGTTACTACAGTAGCGGGGGGGCAAGAAACATTCAGTACTTC. Its translation is CASSYYSSGGARNIQYF. This rearrangement joins TRBV6-5 to TRBJ2-4, with TRBD2 matching 11 bases. The germline V gene encodes CDR1 MNHEY and CDR2 SVGAGI. J was trimmed by 6 bases and V by 1 base; bases with no gene match: 8. The CDR3 extends over 17 amino acids.

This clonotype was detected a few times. Written as DNA, the CDR3 is TGTGCCAGCAGAGCTGGGACGGAAGAGACCCAGTACTTC. Its translation is CASRAGTEETQYF. This chain joins TRBV5-6 and TRBJ2-5, with D perhaps matching TRBD1 or TRBD2 (5 bases each). V was clipped by 5 bases and J by 3 bases, with 11 bases between them. This CDR3 comprises 13 residues. The V gene's germline CDR1 is SGHDT and CDR2 YYEEEE.

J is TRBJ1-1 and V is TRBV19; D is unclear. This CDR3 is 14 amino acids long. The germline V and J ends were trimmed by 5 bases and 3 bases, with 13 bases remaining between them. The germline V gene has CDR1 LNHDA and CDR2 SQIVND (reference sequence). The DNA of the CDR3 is TGTGCCAGTAGTGGCGGCATAAGTTACACTGAAGCTTTCTTT. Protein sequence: CASSGGISYTEAFF.

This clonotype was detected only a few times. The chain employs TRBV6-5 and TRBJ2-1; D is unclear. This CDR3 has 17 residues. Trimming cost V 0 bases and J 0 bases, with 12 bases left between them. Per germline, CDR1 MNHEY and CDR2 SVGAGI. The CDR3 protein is CASSYSYRLPSYNEQFF. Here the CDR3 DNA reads TGTGCCAGCAGTTACTCGTATCGGCTCCCCTCCTACAATGAGCAGTTCTTC.

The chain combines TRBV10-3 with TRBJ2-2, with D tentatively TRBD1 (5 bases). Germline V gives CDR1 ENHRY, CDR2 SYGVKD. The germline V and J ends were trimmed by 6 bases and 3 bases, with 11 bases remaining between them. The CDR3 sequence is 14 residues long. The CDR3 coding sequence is TGTGCCATCAGGGGTGGGGCCGACACCGGGGAGCTGTTTTTT. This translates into CAIRGGADTGELFF.

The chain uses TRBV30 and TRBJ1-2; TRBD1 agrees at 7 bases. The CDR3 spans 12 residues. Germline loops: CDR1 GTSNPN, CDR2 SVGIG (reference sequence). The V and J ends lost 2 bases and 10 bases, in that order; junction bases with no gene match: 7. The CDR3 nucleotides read TGTGCCTGGAGTAGGTCAGGGGGGGTCTACACCTTC. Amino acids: CAWSRSGGVYTF.

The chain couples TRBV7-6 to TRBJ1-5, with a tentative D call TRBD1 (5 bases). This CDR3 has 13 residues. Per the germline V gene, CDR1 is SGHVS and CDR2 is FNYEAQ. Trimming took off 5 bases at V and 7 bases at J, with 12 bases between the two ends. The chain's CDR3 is CASSRGVWQPQHF. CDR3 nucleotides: TGTGCCAGCAGCCGGGGGGTGTGGCAGCCCCAGCATTTT.

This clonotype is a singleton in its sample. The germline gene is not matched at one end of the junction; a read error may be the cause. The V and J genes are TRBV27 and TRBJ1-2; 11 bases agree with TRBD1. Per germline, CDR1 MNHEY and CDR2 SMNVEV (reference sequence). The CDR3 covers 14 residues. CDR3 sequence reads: CVSRLGQGVGGYTF. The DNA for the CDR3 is TGTGTCAGCAGATTGGGACAGGGGGTAGGTGGCTACACCTTC.

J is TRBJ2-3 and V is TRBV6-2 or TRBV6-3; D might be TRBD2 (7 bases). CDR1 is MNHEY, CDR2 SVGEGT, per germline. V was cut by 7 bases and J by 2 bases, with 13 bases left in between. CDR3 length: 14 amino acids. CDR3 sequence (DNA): TGTGCCAGCACCTGGGGGGGGGCCACAGATACGCAGTATTTT. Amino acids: CASTWGGATDTQYF.

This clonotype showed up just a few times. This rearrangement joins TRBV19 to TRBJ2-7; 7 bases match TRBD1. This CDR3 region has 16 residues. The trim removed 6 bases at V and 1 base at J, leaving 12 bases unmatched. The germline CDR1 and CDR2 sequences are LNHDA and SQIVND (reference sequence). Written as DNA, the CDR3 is TGTGCCAGTAGCCCGACAGGGATCAGAGCTTCCTACGAGCAGTACTTC. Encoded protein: CASSPTGIRASYEQYF.

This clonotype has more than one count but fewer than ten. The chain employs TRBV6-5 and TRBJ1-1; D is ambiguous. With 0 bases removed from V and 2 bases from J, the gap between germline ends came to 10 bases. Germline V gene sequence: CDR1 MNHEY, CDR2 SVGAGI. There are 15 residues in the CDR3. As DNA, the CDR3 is TGTGCCAGCAGTTACTCCCCTTCACCAAACACTGAAGCTTTCTTT. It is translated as CASSYSPSPNTEAFF.

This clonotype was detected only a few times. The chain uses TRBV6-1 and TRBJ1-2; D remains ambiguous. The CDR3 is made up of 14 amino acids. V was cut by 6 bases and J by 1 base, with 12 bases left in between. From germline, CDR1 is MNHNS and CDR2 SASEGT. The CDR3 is CASSPREGNYGYTF. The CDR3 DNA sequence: TGTGCCAGCAGCCCCCGGGAAGGTAACTATGGCTACACCTTC.

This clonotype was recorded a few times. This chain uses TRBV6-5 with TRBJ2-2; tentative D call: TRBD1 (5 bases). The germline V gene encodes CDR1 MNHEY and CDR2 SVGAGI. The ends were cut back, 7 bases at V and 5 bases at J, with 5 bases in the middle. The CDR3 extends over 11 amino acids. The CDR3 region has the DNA TGTGCCAGCACAGGGACCGGGGAGCTGTTTTTT. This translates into CASTGTGELFF.

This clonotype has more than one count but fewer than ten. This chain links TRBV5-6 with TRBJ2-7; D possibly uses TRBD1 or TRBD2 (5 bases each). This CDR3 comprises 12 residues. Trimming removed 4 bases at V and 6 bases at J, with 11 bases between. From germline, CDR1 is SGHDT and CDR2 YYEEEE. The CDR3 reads CASSLGRSEQYF. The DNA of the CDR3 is TGTGCCAGCAGCCTGGGACGTTCCGAGCAGTACTTC.

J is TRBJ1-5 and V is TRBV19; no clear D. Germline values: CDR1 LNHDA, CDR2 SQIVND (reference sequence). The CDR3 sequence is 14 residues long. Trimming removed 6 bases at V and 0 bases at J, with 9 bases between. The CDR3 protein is CASSPGISNQPQHF. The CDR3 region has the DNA TGTGCCAGTAGCCCCGGGATTAGCAATCAGCCCCAGCATTTT.

Here the CDR3 DNA reads TGTGCCAGCAGTTCCCGGGGGGTTACTGAAGCTTTCTTT. Residues: CASSSRGVTEAFF. The chain uses TRBV12-3 or TRBV12-4 and TRBJ1-1; possible D gene TRBD1, 5 bases. V shed 4 bases and J shed 5 bases, with 11 bases lying between them. CDR3 length equals 13 residues.